This T cell receptor (beta chain) was sequenced in a study of cytomegalovirus exposure and HLA in healthy donors. Study-wide results and caveats: Sequencing had likely introduced a cluster of highly shared sequence variants as an artifact. Reported performance of the classifier showed diagnosis of cytomegalovirus status with high specificity and sensitivity.

The PCR used 60 Vbeta and 13 Jbeta primers. Clones were sequenced by immunoSEQ multiplex PCR, and TCRdb holds only the in-frame ones, with some missing. The repertoire consists of about 150,000 clones, with roughly 80% occurring once and the leading ten covering roughly 4.2%. With respect to this clone: Antigen: not known.

The V gene lost 3 bases and the J gene lost 3 bases, with 11 bases spanning the gap. CDR1 is GTSNPN and CDR2 is SVGIG in the germline V gene (reference sequence). The CDR3 extends over 13 amino acids. This TCR was recovered from a woman in her 40s in good health and CMV-seronegative. The chain joins TRBV30 to TRBJ1-1; D unresolved. Sequencing was done on a sample of PBMCs. For the CDR3, the DNA is TGTGCCTGGAGAGAGGACTCATACACTGAAGCTTTCTTT. Translating gives CAWREDSYTEAFF.